The rows below give T cell receptor beta chains drawn from one sample of a study of T-cell reconstitution after alpha-beta-depleted transplantation in children. TCRdb re-called the PCR reads through MiXCR, storing one row per CDR3 protein. The profile shows about 640,000 distinct CDR3 sequences, 16% of them singletons. Sequencing used PBMCs from the stem cell graft donor, obtained from the stem cell graft. These TCRs come from a human donor who donated a stem cell graft to a child with acute myeloid leukemia. CDR3s include the opening cysteine and the closing phenylalanine or tryptophan. A D gene is named only where the DNA matches it firmly. Clone size is not always given. Where it is, it says once, few, many or a class for expanded clones.

TRBV20-1,TRBJ1-1,TRBD1,many,TGCAGTGCTAGGGGGGACAGGGGTTTGTTGTACACTGAAGCTTTCTTT,CSARGDRGLLYTEAFF
TRBV20-1,TRBJ2-3,.,many,TGCAGTGCTAGAGAAACAGGGTTCGTGGCAGATACGCAGTATTTT,CSARETGFVADTQYF
TRBV20-1,TRBJ2-1,.,many,TGCAGTGCTAGAGGGGCGGGGAGCTCCTACAATGAGCAGTTCTTC,CSARGAGSSYNEQFF
TRBV7-2,TRBJ2-7,TRBD1,.,TGTGCCAGCAGCTTACTGGCGCAGGGGGCCTACGAGCAGTACTTC,CASSLLAQGAYEQYF
TRBV10-3,TRBJ2-2,.,few,TGTGCCATCAGTGGGGGCTCTGAGGGGGCCGGGGAGCTGTTTTTT,CAISGGSEGAGELFF
TRBV5-1,TRBJ2-7,.,.,TGCGCCAGCAGCGATACAGGTGACGAGCAGTACTTC,CASSDTGDEQYF
TRBV7-9,TRBJ2-4,.,.,TGTGCCAGCAGCTTGTTGGAGACAAACATTCAGTACTTC,CASSLLETNIQYF
TRBV7-9,TRBJ1-1,TRBD1,many,TGTGCCAGCAGCTCATCGCACAGGGGAACTGAAGCTTTCTTT,CASSSSHRGTEAFF
TRBV4-2,TRBJ1-5,.,many,TGTGCCAGCAGCCAAGAGGTAGGGTCTAGTCAGCCCCAGCATTTT,CASSQEVGSSQPQHF
TRBV7-2,TRBJ2-3,TRBD1,.,TGTGCCAGCAGCCTCACCCGGGACAGCTACACAGATACGCAGTATTTT,CASSLTRDSYTDTQYF
TRBV12-3/TRBV12-4,TRBJ2-3,.,many,TGTGCCAGCAGTTTGGGCAGGGTCACAGATACGCAGTATTTT,CASSLGRVTDTQYF
TRBV7-9,TRBJ2-1,TRBD2,few,TGTGCCAGCAGCTTACGGGGGGACAATGAGCAGTTCTTC,CASSLRGDNEQFF
TRBV5-4,TRBJ2-3,.,few,TGTGCCAGCAGCTTGGGCCGGACGGACCGGGCAGGTATTGGGACTTGGCAGTATTTT,CASSLGRTDRAGIGTWQYF
TRBV7-9,TRBJ2-3,.,.,TGTGCCAGCGGACCGGTGCGAGTTGATACGCAGTATTTT,CASGPVRVDTQYF
TRBV15,TRBJ1-3,.,many,TGTGCCACCAGCAGAGATCGGGGGGAATCCAGAAACACCATATATTTT,CATSRDRGESRNTIYF
TRBV20-1,TRBJ2-1,TRBD2,few,TGCTGTGCTAGAGGGCGGGGGGGCCCGGCTTACAATGAGCAGTTCTTC,CCARGRGGPAYNEQFF
TRBV12-3/TRBV12-4,TRBJ2-7,TRBD2,many,TGTGCCAGCAGTCCCGGGAGGGGCCCCTACGAGCAGTACTTC,CASSPGRGPYEQYF
TRBV12-3/TRBV12-4,TRBJ1-5,TRBD1,few,TGTGCCAGCAGCTCTCGACAGGGCAGCAATCAGCCCCAGCATTTT,CASSSRQGSNQPQHF
TRBV4-3,TRBJ2-7,.,.,TGCGCCAGCAGCCAAGATTCAGGGGCCCCCTACGAGCAGTACTTC,CASSQDSGAPYEQYF
TRBV5-6,TRBJ2-7,TRBD1,many,TGTGCCAGCAGCGGGGGACAGGACTACGAGCAGTACTTC,CASSGGQDYEQYF
TRBV21-1,TRBJ2-5,.,.,TGTGCCAGCAGCCCCCCGCAGGCCCAAGAGACCCAGTACTTC,CASSPPQAQETQYF
TRBV20-1,TRBJ2-1,TRBD2,many,TGCAGTGCTAACTCCGGGACTATCGGAAATGAGCAGTTCTTC,CSANSGTIGNEQFF
TRBV20-1,TRBJ2-3,.,.,TGCAGTGCTCCCACGACTCCCACAGATACGCAGTATTTT,CSAPTTPTDTQYF
TRBV4-3,TRBJ2-7,TRBD2,.,TGCGCCAGCAGCCAAGTTCTAGCGGGGGACCACGAGCAGTACTTC,CASSQVLAGDHEQYF
TRBV10-1,TRBJ1-5,.,many,TGCGCCAGCAGCGACAGCAATCAGCCCCAGCATTTT,CASSDSNQPQHF
TRBV20-1,TRBJ1-2,.,many,TGCAGTGCTCTGCTAGGGGCGGGTGGCTACACCTTC,CSALLGAGGYTF
TRBV10-3,TRBJ2-7,.,.,TGTGCCATCAGTGAGTCGCTGGGGTACGAGCAGTACTTC,CAISESLGYEQYF
TRBV12-3/TRBV12-4,TRBJ2-7,.,.,TGTGCCAGCAGTTTAGCGGGGTTCGTCCAACAGGACAATACCTACGAGCAGTACTTC,CASSLAGFVQQDNTYEQYF
TRBV20-1,TRBJ2-3,.,few,TGCAGTGCTAGAGCGGTAAAGGTTTTAGCAGATACGCAGTATTTT,CSARAVKVLADTQYF
TRBV29-1,TRBJ2-3,.,few,TGCAGCGTTGACGGGGAGGGCACAGATACGCAGTATTTT,CSVDGEGTDTQYF
TRBV7-9,TRBJ2-3,TRBD2,.,TGTGCCAGCAGCCCTAAAGCGGGGGGCCGCACAGATACGCAGTATTTT,CASSPKAGGRTDTQYF
TRBV7-2,TRBJ1-4,.,.,TGTGCCAGCAGCCCTAACGGGTTGGATGAAAAACTGTTTTTT,CASSPNGLDEKLFF
TRBV29-1,TRBJ1-1,.,many,TGCAGCGTTGAGAAGGCGGCAGCCTCTGAAGCTTTCTTT,CSVEKAAASEAFF
TRBV10-1,TRBJ1-5,.,.,TGCGCCAGCAGTGACCCTCATCAGCCCCAGCATTTT,CASSDPHQPQHF
TRBV21-1,TRBJ2-2,.,.,TGTGCCATCACCACGGGCACGAACACCGGGGAGCTGTTTTTT,CAITTGTNTGELFF
TRBV15,TRBJ2-3,.,.,TGTGCCACCAGTACGACCGCGGATAGCACAGATACGCAGTATTTT,CATSTTADSTDTQYF
TRBV5-1,TRBJ2-5,.,few,TGCGCCAGCAGCTTCGGACAGAACCCATCATCCGAGACCCAGTACTTC,CASSFGQNPSSETQYF
TRBV20-1,TRBJ2-7,.,many,TGCAGTGCTAGAGGGACAGATTCCTACGAGCAGTACTTC,CSARGTDSYEQYF
TRBV7-2,TRBJ2-5,TRBD2,.,TGTGCCAGCAGCTTAGCGGGGGGGAGGCATGAGACCCAGTACTTC,CASSLAGGRHETQYF
TRBV7-3,TRBJ2-1,.,.,TGTGCCAGCAGCTTCGGGAATGCACTAGCCTACAATGAGCAGTTCTTC,CASSFGNALAYNEQFF
TRBV10-2,TRBJ2-7,TRBD2,.,TGCGCCAGCAGTGTGGGGGGGGTCGTCGAGCAGTACTTC,CASSVGGVVEQYF
TRBV20-1,TRBJ2-1,TRBD1,many,TGCAGTGCTAGAGAGCTGGGACAGTCGTCCAATGAGCAGTTCTTC,CSARELGQSSNEQFF